The clone carrying this T cell receptor (beta chain) was found many times. Its antigen is as yet unknown. This sample stems from a study of early T cells in non-severe SARS-CoV-2 infection. Unmatched junction bases numbered 8, after V lost 5 bases and J lost 10 bases. The CDR3 loop spans 15 amino acids. Germline loops: CDR1 MNHEY, CDR2 SMNVEV (reference sequence). Notes on the study in general: Matching with VDJdb favored anti-spike CD8 responses (missing private and CD4 specificities).

Unique molecular identifier tags were affixed to discrete cDNA molecules. TCRdb re-analysed the 5' RACE reads in MiXCR, keeping a single row per CDR3 protein. The sample contains 25,000 to 35,000 distinct CDR3 sequences, 4% to 5.5% of which appear only once. The clonotype was recovered from an adult who was a healthcare worker with PCR-confirmed SARS-CoV-2 infection or an uninfected control (not recorded which). The rearrangement links TRBV27 to TRBJ1-6; 10 positions match TRBD1. The source material was whole blood. The CDR3 loop reads CASSGTDRGRSPLHF. DNA of the CDR3: TGTGCCAGCAGTGGCACGGACAGGGGGAGGTCACCCCTCCACTTT.